Listed here are 28 T cell receptor beta chains from one sample, sequenced in a study of T cell responses to AZD1222 COVID-19 vaccine. Using immunoSEQ multiplex PCR, the repertoire was profiled, and TCRdb retains in-frame clones only, with some absent. The sample carries some 120,000 clones, 89% recorded once. The specimen was peripheral blood, collected on day 0 of AZD1222 vaccination. The receptors here all came from an adult in good health.

V usage is TRBV29-1 and J usage is TRBJ2-3; possible D gene TRBD1, 6 bases. Germline lookup yields CDR1 SQVTM and CDR2 ANQGSEA. This CDR3 region has 15 residues. Trimming shortened V by 5 bases and J by 5 bases, and 20 bases separated the two germline ends. The CDR3 DNA sequence: TGCAGCGTTATCTTCGTGGGGGCGGGTAAAGATACGCAGTATTTT. Amino acid sequence: CSVIFVGAGKDTQYF.

This clone came up a few times. The J gene is TRBJ2-7, the V gene TRBV2, with TRBD2 identical over 12 bases. This CDR3 is 17 amino acids long. The V gene end was trimmed by 7 bases and the J gene end by 4 bases; junction bases not matched to a gene: 14. Per the germline V gene, CDR1 is SNHLY and CDR2 is FYNNEI. The CDR3 loop reads CASKGQSSGGAIYEQYF. CDR3 in DNA: TGTGCCAGCAAGGGTCAGTCTAGCGGGGGGGCAATATACGAGCAGTACTTC. The full variable domain, completed using reference TRBV2 and TRBJ2-7, is EPEVTQTPSHQVTQMGQEVILRCVPISNHLYFYWYRQILGQKVEFLVSFYNNEISEKSEIFDDQFSVERPDGSNFTLKIRSTKLEDSAMYFCASKGQSSGGAIYEQYFGPGTRLTVT.

In nucleotides, the CDR3 is TGTGCCAGCAGCTTGCTCCGGGACAGAGCCTACGAGCAGTACTTC. This encodes CASSLLRDRAYEQYF. The genes are TRBV12-1 and TRBJ2-7; the table's D call, TRBD1, was not checked against the DNA. TRBV12-1 counts as a pseudogene. This CDR3 comprises 15 residues.

V usage is TRBV7-2 and J usage is TRBJ2-7; TRBD1 agrees at 9 bases. The CDR3 is 15 residues long. The trim removed 5 bases at V and 3 bases at J, leaving 8 bases unmatched. CDR1 and CDR2 (germline): SGHTA, FQGNSA. The CDR3 protein is CASSRSGTGIYEQYF. For the CDR3, the DNA is TGTGCCAGCAGCCGGAGCGGGACAGGGATCTACGAGCAGTACTTC.

This clone was observed a few times. Other DNA sequences in the same sample also yield this CDR3. J is TRBJ2-7 and V is TRBV3-1 (or the pseudogene TRBV3-2); D is unclear. The CDR3 runs to 13 residues. Germline V gene sequence: CDR1 LGHDT, CDR2 YNNKEL (reference sequence). Trimming pared 0 bases from V and 3 bases from J, leaving 6 bases between. CDR3 bases: TGTGCCAGCAGCCAAGACGTGCACTACGAGCAGTACTTC. Protein product: CASSQDVHYEQYF.

The rearrangement uses TRBV7-2 and TRBJ1-5; the D is unclear. The germline CDR1 and CDR2 sequences are SGHTA and FQGNSA. V shed 3 bases and J shed 9 bases, with 15 bases lying between them. This CDR3 spans 14 amino acids. The CDR3: CASSFKVLRSPQHF. CDR3 DNA: TGTGCCAGCAGCTTTAAGGTCCTCCGTTCGCCCCAGCATTTT.

This clone was detected a few times. The chain combines TRBV19 with TRBJ1-6; the D gene is possibly TRBD1 (5 bases). V lost 5 bases and J lost 8, with 13 bases in between. The CDR3 has 14 amino acids. Germline values: CDR1 LNHDA, CDR2 SQIVND (reference sequence). Written as DNA, the CDR3 is TGTGCCAGTAGTCTGTCAGGGATGGATTCACCCCTCCACTTT. The encoded protein is CASSLSGMDSPLHF.

V gene TRBV5-1 combines with J gene TRBJ2-1, with TRBD2 matching 9 bases. The CDR3 extends over 15 amino acids. CDR1 SGHRS and CDR2 YFSETQ come from the germline V gene. The ends lost 5 bases at V and 2 bases at J; junction bases unmatched: 5. CDR3 nucleotide sequence: TGCGCCAGCAGGGCGACTAGCGGTCCCTACAATGAGCAGTTCTTC. Its protein is CASRATSGPYNEQFF.

The V call is TRBV2, the J call TRBJ2-3; TRBD1 matches 10 bases. The J segment lost 3 bases and the V segment lost 5 bases, leaving 5 bases of the junction unmatched. The germline CDR1 and CDR2 sequences are SNHLY and FYNNEI. This CDR3 is built from 15 residues. The CDR3 bases are TGTGCCAGCAGTCGGGACAGGGGCTTAACAGATACGCAGTATTTT. Translated: CASSRDRGLTDTQYF.

The chain uses TRBV3-1 (or the pseudogene TRBV3-2) and TRBJ1-2, with 7 nucleotides matching TRBD1. The CDR3 loop spans 14 amino acids. V shed 2 bases, J shed 3 bases, and the junction held 3 bases outside the gene matches. In germline, CDR1 is LGHDT, CDR2 YNNKEL (reference sequence). The CDR3 loop reads CASSQRQGDYGYTF. CDR3 in DNA: TGTGCCAGCAGCCAACGACAGGGAGACTATGGCTACACCTTC.

The gene calls are TRBV19 and TRBJ1-1, with D perhaps matching TRBD1 (6 bases). Trimming removed 5 bases at V and 6 bases at J, with 13 bases between. CDR3 length: 13 residues. CDR1 and CDR2 from the germline V gene are LNHDA and SQIVND (reference sequence). This CDR3 reads CASSPRGAAEAFF. The DNA for the CDR3 is TGTGCCAGTAGTCCGAGGGGGGCGGCTGAAGCTTTCTTT.

The chain joins TRBV2 to TRBJ1-2, with a possible D match to TRBD1 (5 bases). V dropped 4 bases and J dropped 4 bases, with 13 bases sitting between them. The germline V gene encodes CDR1 SNHLY and CDR2 FYNNEI. The CDR3 contains 14 residues. The CDR3 is CASSGGGPGYGYTF. The CDR3 nucleotides are TGTGCCAGCAGTGGGGGGGGACCCGGCTATGGCTACACCTTC.

The chain combines TRBV19 with TRBJ2-7, with D perhaps TRBD2 (5 bases). Germline CDR1 reads LNHDA; CDR2 reads SQIVND (reference sequence). With 7 bases removed from V and 1 base from J, the gap between germline ends came to 8 bases. The CDR3 totals 12 residues. CDR3 protein: CASMSGSYEQYF. CDR3 nucleotide sequence: TGTGCCAGTATGTCGGGATCCTACGAGCAGTACTTC.

Here the CDR3 DNA reads TGTGCCAGCAGTCAATGGGGACTTTCAGATACGCAGTATTTT. This gives the protein CASSQWGLSDTQYF. The genes are TRBV2 and TRBJ2-3, with D tentatively TRBD2 (6 bases). The CDR3 totals 14 residues. The V gene's germline CDR1 is SNHLY and CDR2 FYNNEI. V gave up 5 bases and J gave up 4 bases, with 13 bases separating them. The full variable domain, rest sourced from reference TRBV2 and TRBJ2-3, is EPEVTQTPSHQVTQMGQEVILRCVPISNHLYFYWYRQILGQKVEFLVSFYNNEISEKSEIFDDQFSVERPDGSNFTLKIRSTKLEDSAMYFCASSQWGLSDTQYFGPGTRLTVL.

CDR3 region: CASSLVVGSYNEQFF. CDR3 sequence (DNA): TGTGCCAGCAGCTTAGTGGTAGGATCCTACAATGAGCAGTTCTTC. The chain employs TRBV7-2 and TRBJ2-1, with D hard to call. Germline V gene sequence: CDR1 SGHTA, CDR2 FQGNSA. The CDR3 has 15 amino acids. With 1 base removed from V and 1 base from J, the gap between germline ends came to 8 bases.

The J gene is TRBJ1-3, the V gene TRBV19; D uncertain. Germline assignment: CDR1 LNHDA and CDR2 SQIVND (reference sequence). Trimming took off 3 bases at V and 4 bases at J, with 10 bases between the two ends. The CDR3 covers 14 residues. CDR3: CASSISSSGNTIYF. CDR3 DNA: TGTGCCAGTAGTATCAGTAGCTCCGGAAACACCATATATTTT.

This sequence joins TRBV5-4 and TRBJ1-5; tentatively, D is TRBD1 (5 bases). The CDR3 contains 15 residues. V was clipped by 4 bases and J by 3 bases, with 14 bases between them. Germline V CDR1 and CDR2: SGHNT, YYREEE (reference sequence). The CDR3 region is CASSPGPGTNQPQHF. In nucleotides, the CDR3 is TGTGCCAGCAGCCCGGGACCAGGGACCAATCAGCCCCAGCATTTT. Drawing the rest from reference TRBV5-4 and TRBJ1-5, the complete variable domain is ETGVTQSPTHLIKTRGQQVTLRCSSQSGHNTVSWYQQALGQGPQFIFQYYREEENGRGNFPPRFSGLQFPNYSSELNVNALELDDSALYLCASSPGPGTNQPQHFGDGTRLSIL.

This clone was detected a few times. This chain links TRBV28 with TRBJ1-1; perhaps TRBD1 as D (5 bases). The V end lost 6 bases, the J end lost 1 base, and 9 bases lay between the germline ends. This CDR3 region has 13 residues. Germline V gene data show CDR1 as MDHEN and CDR2 as SYDVKM. The CDR3 reads CASRTQGNTEAFF. CDR3 bases: TGTGCCAGCAGGACCCAGGGGAACACTGAAGCTTTCTTT.

This rearrangement joins TRBV6-5 to TRBJ1-2, with D perhaps matching TRBD1 (6 bases). In germline, CDR1 is MNHEY, CDR2 SVGAGI. The V and J ends lost 6 bases and 4 bases respectively, with 15 bases between them. The CDR3 consists of 14 residues. The CDR3 DNA is TGTGCCAGCAGCTTGGAGGGGGGCAGCTATGGCTACACCTTC. Protein product: CASSLEGGSYGYTF.

As DNA, the CDR3 is TGTGCCTGGAGTCCTACTGGGACCCAGCCCCAGCATTTT. Amino acid sequence: CAWSPTGTQPQHF. V is TRBV30 and J is TRBJ1-5; maybe TRBD1 (5 bases). In germline, CDR1 is GTSNPN, CDR2 SVGIG (reference sequence). CDR3 length: 13 residues. Trimming took 2 bases from V and 7 from J, leaving 12 bases between them. Combining the CDR3 with reference TRBV30 and TRBJ1-5 gives the whole variable domain SQTIHQWPATLVQPVGSPLSLECTVEGTSNPNLYWYRQAAGRGLQLLFYSVGIGQISSEVPQNLSASRPQDRQFILSSKKLLLSDSGFYLCAWSPTGTQPQHFGDGTRLSIL.

The genes are TRBV29-1 and TRBJ2-3, with 8 positions matching TRBD2. Germline V gene sequence: CDR1 SQVTM, CDR2 ANQGSEA. V trimming: 0 bases; J trimming: 0 bases; junction bases outside the gene matches: 5. The CDR3 extends over 16 amino acids. CDR3 nucleotides: TGCAGCGTTGAAGACCCGGTAGCGGGGAGCACAGATACGCAGTATTTT. This encodes CSVEDPVAGSTDTQYF.

The chain couples TRBV7-9 to TRBJ2-6, with D perhaps TRBD1 (5 bases). The germline V and J ends were trimmed by 3 bases and 1 base, with 19 bases remaining between them. The CDR3 spans 19 residues. The germline V gene encodes CDR1 SEHNR and CDR2 FQNEAQ (reference sequence). The CDR3 protein is CASSFLDIALGSGANVLTF. The DNA of the CDR3 is TGTGCCAGCAGCTTTCTGGACATCGCCTTGGGGTCTGGGGCCAACGTCCTGACTTTC.

The J gene is TRBJ1-4, the V gene TRBV5-1; D gene ambiguous. There are 14 residues in the CDR3. Germline values: CDR1 SGHRS, CDR2 YFSETQ. The V and J ends lost 4 bases and 8 bases respectively, with 15 bases between them. As DNA, the CDR3 is TGCGCCAGCAGCCACCTCGGTGGTTACGAAAAACTGTTTTTT. Translated, it gives CASSHLGGYEKLFF.

The chain carries TRBV9 and TRBJ1-1; tentatively, D is TRBD1 (5 bases). The CDR3 is 17 residues long. The ends were cut back, 1 base at V and 3 bases at J, with 19 bases in the middle. From germline, CDR1 is SGDLS and CDR2 YYNGEE. The CDR3 spells CASSVNESPGGDTEAFF. The CDR3 DNA reads TGTGCCAGCAGCGTAAATGAGTCACCCGGAGGGGACACTGAAGCTTTCTTT.

The CDR3: CASSDPSELIQGRTYNEQFF. The CDR3 coding sequence is TGCGCCAGCAGTGACCCCTCGGAACTTATACAGGGGAGAACCTACAATGAGCAGTTCTTC. V gene TRBV10-2 combines with J gene TRBJ2-1; 7 nucleotides match TRBD1. This CDR3 has 20 amino acids. Germline trimming cut 3 bases from V and 2 bases from J; bases unmatched to any gene: 19. CDR1 and CDR2 (germline): WSHSY, SAAADI.

This clone was seen a handful of times. The V and J genes are TRBV4-2 and TRBJ1-1; maybe TRBD1 (6 bases). This CDR3 comprises 14 residues. Looked up from germline, CDR1 is LGHNA and CDR2 is YNFKEQ. V was pared by 1 base and J by 3 bases, with 9 bases between. The CDR3 here is CASSQVDRYTEAFF. The CDR3 nucleotides are TGTGCCAGCAGCCAAGTGGACAGATACACTGAAGCTTTCTTT.

This chain joins TRBV7-8 and TRBJ1-1; TRBD1 might be the D (6 bases). Germline assignment: CDR1 SGHVS and CDR2 FQNEAQ. The V and J ends lost 6 bases and 2 bases respectively, with 10 bases between them. The CDR3 spans 13 residues. The CDR3 nucleotides read TGTGCCAGCAGTTGGGACATCAACACTGAAGCTTTCTTT. It yields the protein CASSWDINTEAFF.

CDR3: CATSRDGVAPDTQYF. In DNA, the CDR3 is TGTGCCACCAGCAGAGATGGGGTAGCGCCCGATACGCAGTATTTT. This chain connects TRBV15 to TRBJ2-3; D is possibly TRBD2 (5 bases). Trimming shortened V by 0 bases and J by 6 bases, and 13 bases separated the two germline ends. The length of the CDR3 is 15 residues. The germline gives CDR1 LNHNV, CDR2 YYDKDF (reference sequence). Filled out from reference TRBV15 and TRBJ2-3, the complete variable domain reads DAMVIQNPRYQVTQFGKPVTLSCSQTLNHNVMYWYQQKSSQAPKLLFHYYDKDFNNEADTPDNFQSRRPNTSFCFLDIRSPGLGDTAMYLCATSRDGVAPDTQYFGPGTRLTVL.